This T cell receptor (beta chain) was identified in a study of cytomegalovirus exposure and HLA in healthy donors. Study-wide findings and caveats: TCR beta V- and J-gene trimming, according to a later analysis, was linked to a missense DCLRE1C variant.

60 Vbeta and 13 Jbeta primers were used in PCR. Clones were sequenced by immunoSEQ multiplex PCR, and TCRdb holds only the in-frame ones, with some missing. The sample lists around 71,000 clones, roughly 70% occurring once. V trimming: 4 bases; J trimming: 6 bases; junction bases outside the gene matches: 8. This CDR3 region has 16 residues. The germline V gene encodes CDR1 SGHNT and CDR2 YYREEE (reference sequence). In this sample, this clone turned up once. What it binds is not known. Input material: PBMCs. The clonotype originates from a male donor in good health and CMV-seropositive. This chain links TRBV5-4 with TRBJ2-2, with 11 positions matching TRBD1. The CDR3 sequence is CASSLTRGQGAGELFF. CDR3 sequence (DNA): TGTGCCAGCAGCCTCACCAGGGGACAGGGGGCCGGGGAGCTGTTTTTT. The complete variable domain, with remaining parts taken from reference TRBV5-4 and TRBJ2-2, reads ETGVTQSPTHLIKTRGQQVTLRCSSQSGHNTVSWYQQALGQGPQFIFQYYREEENGRGNFPPRFSGLQFPNYSSELNVNALELDDSALYLCASSLTRGQGAGELFFGEGSRLTVL.